The clone carrying this TCR beta chain was observed a single time. Its antigen remains unidentified. This specimen belongs to a study of post-analysis software for immune sequencing data. Study context: Patients with relapsing-remitting, secondary progressive and progressive-relapsing multiple sclerosis courses were all represented. Notes on the study in general: Relative to controls, patients with multiple sclerosis showed significantly lower normalized Chao1 diversity.

The authors incorporated unique molecular identifiers into the TCR beta cDNA libraries. Once 1 to 10 million T cells were used, roughly 500,000 cDNA molecules resulted. Via MiXCR, TCRdb re-called the PCR reads, giving one row per CDR3 protein. The repertoire includes some 370,000 distinct CDR3 sequences, less than 40% of them detected once, and roughly 12% sits in the top ten. Sequencing was performed on blood. The receptor's source is a girl between 5 and 17 years old with multiple sclerosis.

The CDR3 DNA follows: TGTGCCAGCAGTGAAGCACAGCCTCCTTACGAGCAGTACTTC. This gives the protein CASSEAQPPYEQYF. V usage is TRBV6-1 and J usage is TRBJ2-5; D gene ambiguous. The J call may be in error: the DNA end matches TRBJ2-7 better. The CDR3 runs to 14 residues. Germline CDR1 is MNHNS and CDR2 is SASEGT.